Below, 9 T cell receptor beta chains from the same sample are listed, as sequenced in a study of OX40 agonist ivuxolimab in advanced cancers. Libraries came from the immunoSEQ multiplex PCR assay. TCRdb carries this immuneACCESS record with in-frame sequences only. Its versions omit some clonotypes, under half of them owing to an unresolved V gene in the studies checked, with the rest unexplained. Within this sample are around 15,000 clones, with around 79% of them counted one time only. 12% of the sample lies in the top ten. Specimen: CD4+ or CD8+ T cells sorted from blood, collected in a trial of the OX40 agonist ivuxolimab. These receptors were collected from an adult with an advanced solid tumor such as melanoma, head and neck, liver or kidney cancer.

The chain combines TRBV11-3 with TRBJ1-6, with D unclear. V lost 5 bases, J lost 0 bases, and 11 bases lay in between. This CDR3 region has 16 residues. CDR1 is SGHNT, CDR2 YENEEA, per germline. The CDR3 DNA reads as TGTGCCAGCAGCCTCGGGGAAGGCTCCTATAATTCACCCCTCCACTTT. Amino acid sequence: CASSLGEGSYNSPLHF.

About this clone: A much bigger clone sits one base away, suggesting this may be a read error. V usage is TRBV7-4 and J usage is TRBJ1-2; D ambiguous. V was clipped by 2 bases and J by 2 bases, with 6 bases between them. In germline, CDR1 is SGHVT, CDR2 SQSDAQ. The CDR3 spans 13 residues. CDR3 protein: CASSLSQNYGYTF. In DNA form, the CDR3 reads TGTGCCAGCAGCTTAAGTCAGAACTATGGCTACACCTTC.

This sequence joins TRBV10-3 and TRBJ1-1; no definite D call. V dropped 0 bases and J dropped 4 bases, with 12 bases sitting between them. Looked up from germline, CDR1 is ENHRY and CDR2 is SYGVKD. CDR3 length: 15 residues. As DNA, the CDR3 is TGTGCCATCAGTGAGTCTGGGGAAACTAGCACTGAAGCTTTCTTT. Encoded protein: CAISESGETSTEAFF.

The CDR3 bases are TGTGCCAGCAGTTTATCGTTAGGGGACATATGGAACACTGAAGCTTTCTTT. It codes for CASSLSLGDIWNTEAFF. The rearrangement joins TRBV28 to TRBJ1-1; the D gene is possibly TRBD1 (6 bases). V dropped 1 base and J dropped 1 base, with 16 bases sitting between them. Germline lookup yields CDR1 MDHEN and CDR2 SYDVKM. CDR3 length equals 17 residues.

This clone came up a few times. The chain combines TRBV7-2 with TRBJ2-7; 7 nucleotides align to TRBD2. The length of the CDR3 is 14 residues. Trimming took 3 bases from V and 0 from J; bases not matched to a gene: 2. CDR1 is SGHTA and CDR2 is FQGNSA in the germline V gene. The CDR3 sequence: CASSFGDYSYEQYF. The CDR3, as DNA: TGTGCCAGCAGCTTCGGGGACTACTCCTACGAGCAGTACTTC.

The chain recombines TRBV11-2 with TRBJ2-7; weak D call: TRBD2 (6 bases). Germline V gene sequence: CDR1 SGHAT, CDR2 FQNNGV. The germline V and J ends were trimmed by 1 base and 5 bases, with 12 bases remaining between them. CDR3 size: 14 residues. The CDR3 sequence: CASSLGGGGDEQYF. In DNA, the CDR3 is TGTGCCAGCAGCTTAGGAGGCGGAGGGGACGAGCAGTACTTC. Combining the CDR3 with reference TRBV11-2 and TRBJ2-7 gives the whole variable domain EAGVAQSPRYKIIEKRQSVAFWCNPISGHATLYWYQQILGQGPKLLIQFQNNGVVDDSQLPKDRFSAERLKGVDSTLKIQPAKLEDSAVYLCASSLGGGGDEQYFGPGTRLTVT.

V and J are TRBV29-1 and TRBJ2-7; TRBD2 agrees at 7 bases. J was trimmed by 1 base and V by 7 bases; bases with no gene match: 7. The germline V gene encodes CDR1 SQVTM and CDR2 ANQGSEA. The CDR3 totals 13 residues. CDR3 loop: CSARMGGSYEQYF. In DNA, the CDR3 is TGCAGCGCCCGAATGGGGGGGTCCTACGAGCAGTACTTC.

This clone came up once. The rearrangement uses TRBV9 and TRBJ1-2, with 7 bases fitting TRBD1. V gave up 4 bases and J gave up 4 bases; unmatched junction bases: 4. The CDR3 totals 13 residues. CDR1 is SGDLS and CDR2 is YYNGEE in the germline V gene. The CDR3 DNA is TGTGCCAGCAGCCCATGGGACAGCTATGGCTACACCTTC. Its protein is CASSPWDSYGYTF.

This clone was observed a few times. The V gene is TRBV4-1, the J gene TRBJ1-1; D is undetermined. The CDR3 is made up of 13 amino acids. Germline V gene sequence: CDR1 MGHRA, CDR2 YSYEKL. V shed 0 bases and J shed 7 bases, with 9 bases lying between them. The CDR3 is CASSQDGRIEAFF. The CDR3, as DNA: TGCGCCAGCAGCCAAGATGGCAGGATTGAAGCTTTCTTT.